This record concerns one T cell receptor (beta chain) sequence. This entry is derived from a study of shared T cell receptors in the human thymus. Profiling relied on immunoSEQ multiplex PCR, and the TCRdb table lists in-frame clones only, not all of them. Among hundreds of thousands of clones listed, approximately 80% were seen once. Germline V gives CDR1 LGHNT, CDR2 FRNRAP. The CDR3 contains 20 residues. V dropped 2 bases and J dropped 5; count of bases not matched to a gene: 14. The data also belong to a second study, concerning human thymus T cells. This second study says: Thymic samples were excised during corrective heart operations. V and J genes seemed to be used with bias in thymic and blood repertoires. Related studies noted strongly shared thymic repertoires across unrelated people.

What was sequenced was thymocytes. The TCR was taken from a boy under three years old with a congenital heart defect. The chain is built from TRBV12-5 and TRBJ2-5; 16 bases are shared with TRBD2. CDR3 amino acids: CASGLNNGGLAGGPFETQYF. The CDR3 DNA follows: TGTGCTAGTGGTTTGAATAACGGGGGACTAGCGGGAGGGCCTTTTGAGACCCAGTACTTC.